This T cell receptor beta chain was retrieved from a study of response to subunit inactivated influenza vaccine. The CDR3 consists of 15 residues. CDR1 and CDR2 (germline): SGHTA, FQGNSA. V trimming: 6 bases; J trimming: 3 bases; junction bases outside the gene matches: 7. TCRdb ran MiXCR on the RT-PCR reads and lists one entry per CDR3 protein. The sample carries about 180,000 distinct CDR3 sequences, about 10% recorded once. The material sequenced was CD8+ T cells sorted from PBMCs, taken approximately 25 months after vaccination. The chain combines TRBV7-2 with TRBJ2-7; 11 nucleotides line up with TRBD2. The origin of this receptor is a man aged 50-75 years who received an inactivated influenza vaccine. The CDR3 sequence: CASRDTSGGFYEQYF. The CDR3 region has the DNA TGTGCCAGCAGGGACACTAGCGGGGGATTCTACGAGCAGTACTTC.